What follows are 22 T cell receptor beta chains derived from one specimen sequenced in a study of blood T cell repertoires in COVID-19. Generated by immunoSEQ multiplex PCR, the TCRdb table keeps only in-frame clones and is missing some. The sample lists tens of thousands of clones, 90% occurring once. The specimen was peripheral blood. These receptors were collected from a man between 50 and 59 years old with COVID-19, enrolled during active disease.

The J gene is TRBJ1-3, the V gene TRBV7-8, with D maybe TRBD1 (5 bases). Trimming cost V 5 bases and J 0 bases, with 17 bases left between them. CDR3 length: 17 residues. In germline, CDR1 is SGHVS, CDR2 FQNEAQ. The CDR3 region is CASSVLGAYVSGNTIYF. The CDR3 nucleotides are TGTGCCAGCAGCGTCTTAGGGGCCTACGTCTCTGGAAACACCATATATTTT.

The V call is TRBV3-1 (or the pseudogene TRBV3-2), the J call TRBJ2-2; 12 bases line up with TRBD2. V gave up 4 bases and J gave up 1 base; unmatched junction bases: 7. Germline V gene data show CDR1 as LGHDT and CDR2 as YNNKEL (reference sequence). The CDR3 is 18 residues long. CDR3 DNA sequence: TGTGCCAGCAGCCGACGACTAGCGGGAGTAGTGAACACCGGGGAGCTGTTTTTT. It specifies CASSRRLAGVVNTGELFF.

This chain links TRBV5-8 with TRBJ2-1; 10 nucleotides line up with TRBD1. Germline loops: CDR1 SGHTS, CDR2 YDEGEE. After removal of 3 bases from V and 9 bases from J, the junction contained 3 bases not matched to a gene. The CDR3 totals 13 residues. CDR3 residues: CASSWDRGGEQFF. DNA for the CDR3: TGTGCCAGCAGCTGGGACAGGGGAGGTGAGCAGTTCTTC.

The chain recombines TRBV5-1 with TRBJ2-7, with 9 bases aligning to TRBD2. The trim removed 0 bases at V and 5 bases at J, leaving 18 bases unmatched. Germline lookup yields CDR1 SGHRS and CDR2 YFSETQ. The CDR3 covers 19 residues. The CDR3 region has the DNA TGCGCCAGCAGCTTGGGGGCCCTCGGGGCGGGAGGGCTCGGCCACGAGCAGTACTTC. Protein sequence: CASSLGALGAGGLGHEQYF.

This clone was detected only a few times. The V and J genes are TRBV3-1 (or the pseudogene TRBV3-2) and TRBJ2-7; the match to TRBD1 covers 12 bases. Germline V gene sequence: CDR1 LGHDT, CDR2 YNNKEL (reference sequence). The CDR3 is 16 residues long. The junction had 6 bases not matched to a gene; V was cut back by 2 bases and J by 4 bases. The CDR3 nucleotides read TGTGCCAGCAGCCAATCGGGACAGGGGGCAGTTTACGAGCAGTACTTC. Translated: CASSQSGQGAVYEQYF.

This chain connects TRBV6-2 or TRBV6-3 to TRBJ2-1, with 10 bases matching TRBD1. This CDR3 has 14 amino acids. Per the germline V gene, CDR1 is MNHEY and CDR2 is SVGEGT. J lost 10 bases, V lost 6 bases, and 9 bases had no gene match. Here the CDR3 reads CASSETGGRREQFF. In nucleotides, the CDR3 is TGTGCCAGCAGCGAGACAGGGGGCAGGAGAGAGCAGTTCTTC.

The gene calls are TRBV5-1 and TRBJ2-5; D is perhaps TRBD1 (6 bases). The CDR3 totals 15 residues. Trimming removed 0 bases at V and 1 base at J, with 10 bases between. CDR1 and CDR2 from the germline V gene are SGHRS and YFSETQ. The CDR3 spells CASSLERTAQETQYF. Here the CDR3 DNA reads TGCGCCAGCAGCTTGGAAAGGACAGCCCAAGAGACCCAGTACTTC.

This clone was seen a single time. The chain has TRBV7-2 and TRBJ2-2; the D is unclear. Germline CDR1 SGHTA, CDR2 FQGNSA. Trimming stripped 1 base from V and 9 bases from J, with 9 bases between. This CDR3 region has 13 residues. The CDR3 DNA follows: TGTGCCAGCAGCTTAGGGGCGCAACGGGAGCTGTTTTTT. Translation gives CASSLGAQRELFF.

The gene calls are TRBV11-2 and TRBJ1-2; tentatively, D is TRBD1 (5 bases). The length of the CDR3 is 15 residues. Germline values: CDR1 SGHAT, CDR2 FQNNGV. Trimming pared 5 bases from V and 3 bases from J, leaving 16 bases between. CDR3 protein: CASSLSDKADYGYTF. The CDR3 region has the DNA TGTGCCAGCAGCCTTTCGGACAAGGCGGACTATGGCTACACCTTC.

This chain links TRBV5-1 with TRBJ1-2, with 11 bases that match TRBD1. Losses at the gene ends were 4 bases for V and 3 bases for J; bases not matched to a gene: 5. The CDR3 runs to 15 residues. The germline CDR1 and CDR2 sequences are SGHRS and YFSETQ. The CDR3 sequence is CASSGRDRGDYGYTF. DNA for the CDR3: TGCGCCAGCAGCGGGAGGGACAGGGGGGACTATGGCTACACCTTC. The variable domain in full, completed from reference TRBV5-1 and TRBJ1-2, reads KAGVTQTPRYLIKTRGQQVTLSCSPISGHRSVSWYQQTPGQGLQFLFEYFSETQRNKGNFPGRFSGRQFSNSRSEMNVSTLELGDSALYLCASSGRDRGDYGYTFGSGTRLTVV.

The V call is TRBV4-1, the J call TRBJ2-1; tentatively, D is TRBD2 (5 bases). This CDR3 has 18 amino acids. In germline, CDR1 is MGHRA, CDR2 YSYEKL. V gave up 3 bases and J gave up 0 bases, with 18 bases separating them. In DNA form, the CDR3 reads TGCGCCAGCAGCCAGATCATACGTAAGCGGAGCTCCTACAATGAGCAGTTCTTC. Amino acid sequence: CASSQIIRKRSSYNEQFF.

The chain combines TRBV7-8 with TRBJ1-2, with 10 positions matching TRBD1. CDR3 length: 15 residues. V gave up 5 bases and J gave up 2 bases; unmatched junction bases: 5. Germline assignment: CDR1 SGHVS and CDR2 FQNEAQ. The CDR3 nucleotides are TGTGCCAGCAGCCTTCCGGGACAGGGGAACTATGGCTACACCTTC. Protein sequence: CASSLPGQGNYGYTF.

The rearrangement links TRBV10-2 to TRBJ2-7, with 8 nucleotides matching TRBD1. The CDR3 is 14 residues long. Germline CDR1 and CDR2: WSHSY and SAAADI. V shed 0 bases and J 5 bases; nucleotides not matched to a gene: 3. The CDR3 DNA follows: TGCGCCAGCAGTGAGTCCCAGGGGGCCCACGAGCAGTACTTC. This translates into CASSESQGAHEQYF.

The rearrangement uses TRBV15 and TRBJ1-3, with TRBD1 as a possible D gene (5 bases). V dropped 0 bases and J dropped 3 bases, with 9 bases sitting between them. This CDR3 has 15 residues. Germline assignment: CDR1 LNHNV and CDR2 YYDKDF (reference sequence). CDR3 sequence reads: CATSRDSGDGNTIYF. CDR3 coding DNA: TGTGCCACCAGCAGAGATTCGGGGGATGGAAACACCATATATTTT.

The chain combines TRBV15 with TRBJ2-1; a possible D gene is TRBD2 (5 bases). The V gene lost 0 bases and the J gene lost 3 bases, with 12 bases spanning the gap. The germline V gene has CDR1 LNHNV and CDR2 YYDKDF (reference sequence). This CDR3 comprises 16 residues. The CDR3 sequence: CATSRDREGLYNEQFF. CDR3 DNA sequence: TGTGCCACCAGCAGAGATCGTGAGGGCCTCTACAATGAGCAGTTCTTC.

This chain links TRBV4-1 with TRBJ1-1; TRBD1 aligns across 7 bases. Germline V gives CDR1 MGHRA, CDR2 YSYEKL. V dropped 3 bases and J dropped 4; count of bases not matched to a gene: 5. This CDR3 comprises 14 residues. The CDR3 nucleotides read TGCGCCAGCAGCCAGATACAGGGGATCACTGAAGCTTTCTTT. Protein product: CASSQIQGITEAFF.

The gene calls are TRBV19 and TRBJ2-1; 12 positions agree with TRBD2. Per germline, CDR1 LNHDA and CDR2 SQIVND (reference sequence). The CDR3 length is 17 residues. Trimming removed 5 bases from V and 8 bases from J; junction bases left unmatched: 13. For the CDR3, the DNA is TGTGCCAGTAGTCGACTGGGGACTAGCGGGTCGTTTGATGAGCAGTTCTTC. Protein product: CASSRLGTSGSFDEQFF.

The gene calls are TRBV6-1 and TRBJ2-2, with D maybe TRBD2 (5 bases). Deletions cut 3 bases from V and 2 bases from J, with 10 bases between. The CDR3 is made up of 15 amino acids. From germline, CDR1 is MNHNS and CDR2 SASEGT. CDR3 sequence (DNA): TGTGCCAGCAGTGAGCGGGTGTTAAACACCGGGGAGCTGTTTTTT. This encodes CASSERVLNTGELFF.

The chain recombines TRBV7-9 with TRBJ2-3, with D perhaps being TRBD1 or TRBD2 (7 bases each). The CDR3 spans 15 residues. CDR1 and CDR2 from the germline V gene are SEHNR and FQNEAQ (reference sequence). V was shortened by 5 bases and J by 2 bases, with 14 bases between the two germline ends. CDR3 bases: TGTGCCAGCAGCAGGGGGCGGGGGACCACAGATACGCAGTATTTT. Its protein product is CASSRGRGTTDTQYF.

J is TRBJ1-5 and V is TRBV6-5; 12 nucleotides line up with TRBD1. V was pared by 6 bases and J by 2 bases, with 2 bases of the junction left unmatched. The CDR3 is 15 amino acids. CDR1 is MNHEY, CDR2 SVGAGI, per germline. CDR3 residues: CASRGTGGRNQPQHF. CDR3 bases: TGTGCCAGCAGAGGGACAGGGGGCCGCAATCAGCCCCAGCATTTT.

The chain has TRBV28 and TRBJ2-3; TRBD2 is a possible D gene (5 bases). Germline lookup yields CDR1 MDHEN and CDR2 SYDVKM. The CDR3 totals 13 residues. V was shortened by 5 bases and J by 2 bases, with 8 bases between the two germline ends. CDR3 loop: CASSSGTTDTQYF. For the CDR3, the DNA is TGTGCCAGCAGTAGCGGAACCACAGATACGCAGTATTTT.

The chain recombines TRBV6-5 with TRBJ1-1, with D uncertain. Germline V gene sequence: CDR1 MNHEY, CDR2 SVGAGI. The length of the CDR3 is 13 residues. Trimming took off 6 bases at V and 0 bases at J, with 8 bases between the two ends. The CDR3: CASSRDMNTEAFF. DNA for the CDR3: TGTGCCAGCAGCCGTGACATGAACACTGAAGCTTTCTTT.